This is a list of T cell receptor beta chains from one sample in a study of shared clonotypes between healthy human individuals. The protocol was immunoSEQ multiplex PCR, while the TCRdb copy is restricted to in-frame clones and leaves out a portion. This sample has about 710,000 clones; roughly 72% occur once, and the top ten carry approximately 1.8%. Sequencing used memory CD4+ T cells sorted from blood. These receptors were collected from a woman aged 25 to 39 in good health. The CDR3 runs from the conserved cysteine through the conserved F or W. The order of the fields is clone size, J gene, D gene, V gene, CDR3 protein, CDR3 DNA. The D gene is left open where the match is weak. Only part of the rows carry a size: once, few, many, or a class if the clone is expanded.

NA	TRBJ2-7	NA	TRBV2	CASTQGGAVHEQYF	TGTGCCAGCACTCAGGGGGGAGCGGTGCACGAGCAGTACTTC
NA	TRBJ1-4	NA	TRBV2	CAINGQLRNEKLFF	TGTGCCATCAACGGACAGCTCAGAAATGAAAAACTGTTTTTT
NA	TRBJ2-3	NA	TRBV5-1	CASSLAGRTRGDTQYF	TGCGCCAGCAGCTTGGCGGGACGGACACGGGGAGATACGCAGTATTTT
NA	TRBJ2-1	TRBD1	TRBV6-6	CASSGLGQGARYEQFF	TGTGCCAGCAGTGGCTTGGGACAGGGGGCTCGGTATGAGCAGTTCTTC
NA	TRBJ2-3	NA	TRBV5-8	CASRYYGTDTQYF	TGTGCCAGCCGCTATTATGGCACAGATACGCAGTATTTT
few	TRBJ1-1	NA	TRBV6-1	CASKVRAGKGTEAFF	TGTGCCAGCAAAGTAAGGGCGGGAAAGGGGACTGAAGCTTTCTTT
NA	TRBJ2-7	NA	TRBV27	CASIAIYEQYF	TGTGCCAGCATTGCGATCTACGAGCAGTACTTC
NA	TRBJ2-2	NA	TRBV10-1	CASQDSNTGELFF	TGCGCCAGCCAAGACAGCAACACCGGGGAGCTGTTTTTT
NA	TRBJ2-4	TRBD2	TRBV5-4	CASSLRLAGGSRAKNIQYF	TGTGCCAGCAGCTTAAGACTAGCGGGAGGGTCGAGGGCCAAAAACATTCAGTACTTC
few	TRBJ2-1	NA	TRBV18	CASSPLAAYNEQFF	TGTGCCAGCTCACCTTTGGCAGCCTACAATGAGCAGTTCTTC
NA	TRBJ2-2	TRBD1	TRBV19	CASSTGTGEAGELFF	TGTGCCAGTAGTACCGGGACAGGGGAGGCCGGGGAGCTGTTTTTT
NA	TRBJ2-5	NA	TRBV28	CASSTRTTRGSRHDQETQYF	TGTGCCAGCAGTACAAGGACTACTCGAGGTAGCCGGCACGATCAAGAGACCCAGTACTTC
NA	TRBJ2-7	TRBD2	TRBV9	CASSVLAGGLQYF	TGTGCCAGCAGCGTTCTAGCGGGGGGCCTCCAGTACTTC
many	TRBJ2-3	TRBD2	TRBV28	CASSLSPGRESTDTQYF	TGTGCCAGCAGTTTGAGCCCCGGGAGGGAAAGCACAGATACGCAGTATTTT
NA	TRBJ1-2	NA	TRBV4-2	CASSQVGDSTNTNYGYTF	TGTGCCAGCAGCCAAGTTGGCGACAGCACTAACACTAACTATGGCTACACCTTC
NA	TRBJ2-7	TRBD2	TRBV11-2	CASSFDGRGYEQYF	TGTGCCAGCAGCTTCGACGGGAGGGGTTACGAGCAGTACTTC
NA	TRBJ2-2	NA	TRBV10-3	CAISSRQTGELFF	TGTGCCATCAGCTCACGGCAGACCGGGGAGCTGTTTTTT
many	TRBJ2-7	NA	TRBV14	CASSQVGGVWSEQYF	TGTGCCAGCAGCCAAGTAGGCGGAGTTTGGAGCGAGCAGTACTTC
NA	TRBJ2-7	NA	TRBV7-2	CASSFPPAPEQYF	TGTGCCAGCAGCTTTCCGCCGGCCCCCGAGCAGTACTTC
NA	TRBJ2-3	TRBD2	TRBV19	CASSIDSGTSGGPNTDTQYF	TGTGCCAGTAGTATAGATTCCGGGACTAGCGGGGGGCCCAACACAGATACGCAGTATTTT
NA	TRBJ1-5	TRBD1	TRBV19	CASSRGQWTGGFQPQHF	TGTGCCAGTAGTAGGGGACAATGGACAGGGGGCTTTCAGCCCCAGCATTTT
NA	TRBJ2-7	TRBD2	TRBV6-1	CASSDQGRSGSLDEQYF	TGTGCCAGCAGTGACCAAGGTCGTAGCGGGAGTTTGGACGAGCAGTACTTC
NA	TRBJ1-2	TRBD1	TRBV12-5	CASGWTGNYGYTF	TGTGCTAGTGGTTGGACAGGGAACTATGGCTACACCTTC
NA	TRBJ2-3	NA	TRBV18	CASSADDTQYF	TGTGCCAGCTCAGCGGATGATACGCAGTATTTT
NA	TRBJ1-3	NA	TRBV5-8	CASSLEGISGNTIYF	TGTGCCAGCAGCTTGGAGGGTATCTCTGGAAACACCATATATTTT
NA	TRBJ2-4	TRBD2	TRBV4-1	CASSQPTSGRAKNIQYF	TGCGCCAGCAGCCAACCGACTAGCGGGCGCGCCAAAAACATTCAGTACTTC
few	TRBJ2-1	NA	TRBV11-2	CASSPFDEQFF	TGTGCCAGCAGCCCCTTTGATGAGCAGTTCTTC
NA	TRBJ2-7	NA	TRBV18	CASSPGTQDEQYF	TGTGCCAGCTCACCAGGGACGCAGGACGAGCAGTACTTC
NA	TRBJ2-5	NA	TRBV9	CASSPGGSRETQYF	TGTGCCAGCAGCCCCGGAGGAAGCCGAGAGACCCAGTACTTC
NA	TRBJ2-3	NA	TRBV5-1	CASSLVLVTDTQYF	TGCGCCAGCAGCTTGGTGCTTGTCACAGATACGCAGTATTTT
NA	TRBJ2-2	TRBD2	TRBV7-9	CASSPGLAGGLWNTGELFF	TGTGCCAGCAGCCCGGGACTAGCGGGAGGGTTGTGGAACACCGGGGAGCTGTTTTTT
NA	TRBJ2-1	TRBD1	TRBV10-3	CAISPGQGDNEQFF	TGTGCCATCAGTCCGGGACAGGGAGACAATGAGCAGTTCTTC
few	TRBJ1-1	TRBD1	TRBV19	CASSKTGSIPEAFF	TGTGCCAGTAGTAAGACAGGGTCAATCCCTGAAGCTTTCTTT
once	TRBJ1-1	TRBD1	TRBV28	CASSPPIETGAIF	TGTGCCAGCAGTCCGCCTATTGAGACAGGGGCTATATTT
few	TRBJ1-1	TRBD1	TRBV6-1	CASNKQGSTEAFF	TGTGCCAGCAATAAACAGGGGAGCACTGAAGCTTTCTTT
NA	TRBJ2-5	NA	TRBV4-1	CASSLEVRGETQYF	TGCGCCAGCAGCCTCGAAGTTAGAGGGGAGACCCAGTACTTC
NA	TRBJ2-2	TRBD2	TRBV27	CASSLSLLRLAGVTGELFF	TGTGCCAGCAGTTTATCACTCCTTAGGCTAGCGGGCGTGACTGGGGAGCTGTTTTTT
NA	TRBJ1-1	NA	TRBV20-1	CSAKSVAEAFF	TGCAGTGCTAAAAGTGTCGCTGAAGCTTTCTTT
NA	TRBJ2-7	TRBD1	TRBV7-8	CASSFLFSIGAGQGSEQYF	TGTGCCAGCAGCTTTTTGTTTTCGATCGGAGCGGGACAGGGATCCGAGCAGTACTTC
NA	TRBJ1-2	NA	TRBV6-1	CASSDLTANYGYTF	TGTGCCAGCAGTGACCTGACAGCGAACTATGGCTACACCTTC
few	TRBJ1-1	NA	TRBV6-1	CASRRQAGAFF	TGTGCCAGCAGGCGACAAGCGGGAGCTTTCTTT
NA	TRBJ2-7	TRBD2	TRBV7-7	CASSLVPGGPHEQYF	TGTGCCAGCAGCTTAGTACCGGGAGGGCCCCACGAGCAGTACTTC
few	TRBJ1-5	NA	TRBV27	CASSPGRDQPQHF	TGTGCCAGCAGTCCGGGCCGAGATCAGCCCCAGCATTTT
many	TRBJ2-7	NA	TRBV29-1	CSVDHEAGNEQYF	TGCAGCGTTGATCACGAGGCAGGGAACGAGCAGTACTTC
NA	TRBJ2-3	NA	TRBV5-6	CASSLVSTDTQYF	TGTGCCAGCAGCTTGGTCAGCACAGATACGCAGTATTTT
NA	TRBJ2-1	NA	TRBV27	CASSLRLWDSYNEQFF	TGTGCCAGCAGTTTACGTTTGTGGGATTCCTACAATGAGCAGTTCTTC
NA	TRBJ1-1	NA	TRBV5-1	CASSLGSVENTEAFF	TGCGCCAGCAGCCTGGGGAGCGTAGAGAACACTGAAGCTTTCTTT
NA	TRBJ2-1	NA	TRBV5-1	CASSTLGGTYNEQFF	TGCGCCAGCAGCACCCTAGGGGGGACGTACAATGAGCAGTTCTTC
NA	TRBJ2-1	TRBD2	TRBV7-9	CASSQAGTSGTYNEQFF	TGTGCCAGCAGCCAAGCCGGGACTAGCGGAACCTACAATGAGCAGTTCTTC
few	TRBJ1-3	TRBD1	TRBV5-1	CASSWDSLANTIYF	TGCGCCAGCAGCTGGGACAGCCTCGCCAACACCATATATTTT
NA	TRBJ1-3	NA	TRBV7-9	CASSNLLRGNSGNTIYF	TGTGCCAGCAGCAATCTTCTCAGGGGTAACTCTGGAAACACCATATATTTT
NA	TRBJ2-6	NA	TRBV19	CASSIRGDGRGKSGANVLTF	TGTGCCAGTAGTATTAGGGGGGACGGCAGGGGCAAGTCTGGGGCCAACGTCCTGACTTTC
NA	TRBJ1-2	TRBD1	TRBV7-2	CASSLGGTEGNYGYTF	TGTGCCAGCAGCTTAGGAGGGACAGAGGGGAACTATGGCTACACCTTC
NA	TRBJ1-1	NA	TRBV7-9	CASSPSGSNTEAFF	TGTGCCAGCAGTCCGTCCGGGTCTAACACTGAAGCTTTCTTT
NA	TRBJ2-1	NA	TRBV29-1	CSVDVREQFF	TGCAGCGTTGACGTCCGGGAGCAGTTCTTC